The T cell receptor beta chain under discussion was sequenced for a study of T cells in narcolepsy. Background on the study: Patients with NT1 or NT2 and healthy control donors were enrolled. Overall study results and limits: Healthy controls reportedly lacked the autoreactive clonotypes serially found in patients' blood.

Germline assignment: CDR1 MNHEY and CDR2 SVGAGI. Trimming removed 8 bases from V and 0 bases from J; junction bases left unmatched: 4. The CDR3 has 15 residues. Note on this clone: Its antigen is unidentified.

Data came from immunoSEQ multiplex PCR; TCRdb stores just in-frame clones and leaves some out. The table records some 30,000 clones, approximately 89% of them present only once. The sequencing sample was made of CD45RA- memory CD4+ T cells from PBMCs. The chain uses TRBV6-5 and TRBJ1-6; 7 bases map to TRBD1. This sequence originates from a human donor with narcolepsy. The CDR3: CASLQGSSYNSPLHF. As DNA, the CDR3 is TGTGCCAGCCTACAGGGGAGCTCCTATAATTCACCCCTCCACTTT.